This T cell receptor beta chain is drawn from a study of OX40 agonist ivuxolimab in advanced cancers. Sequenced by immunoSEQ multiplex PCR; TCRdb stores in-frame clones only, minus some. The sample carries approximately 110,000 clones, 80% to 95% recorded once. Autoimmune disease history or systemic immunosuppression meant exclusion. Researchers took blood at baseline, on cycle 4 day 1, and on cycle 7 day 1. Study-level findings and limits: More expanded clones were seen, on average, in CD8+ T cells than in CD4+.

As to this clone: Its antigen is unidentified.

Sequenced here: CD4+ or CD8+ T cells sorted from blood, sampled in a trial of the OX40 agonist ivuxolimab. The receptor comes from an adult with an advanced solid tumor such as melanoma, head and neck, liver or kidney cancer.

The CDR3 nucleotides read TGTGCCACCAGACGACAGGGGTCATCCTACGAGCAGTACTTC. Protein product: CATRRQGSSYEQYF. This sequence joins TRBV27 and TRBJ2-7; 8 nucleotides match TRBD1. Germline lookup yields CDR1 MNHEY and CDR2 SMNVEV (reference sequence). The CDR3 is made up of 14 amino acids. The trim removed 10 bases at V and 1 base at J, leaving 9 bases unmatched.